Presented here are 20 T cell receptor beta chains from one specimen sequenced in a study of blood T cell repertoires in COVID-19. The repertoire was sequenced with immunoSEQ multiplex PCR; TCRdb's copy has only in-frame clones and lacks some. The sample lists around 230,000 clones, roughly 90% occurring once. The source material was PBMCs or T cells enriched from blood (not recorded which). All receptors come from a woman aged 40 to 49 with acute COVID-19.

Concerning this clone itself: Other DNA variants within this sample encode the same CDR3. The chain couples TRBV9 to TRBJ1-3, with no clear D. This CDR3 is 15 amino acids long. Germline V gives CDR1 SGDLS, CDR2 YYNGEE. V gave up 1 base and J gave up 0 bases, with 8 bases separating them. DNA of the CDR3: TGTGCCAGCAGCGTAAATCCGTCCTCTGGAAACACCATATATTTT. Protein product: CASSVNPSSGNTIYF.

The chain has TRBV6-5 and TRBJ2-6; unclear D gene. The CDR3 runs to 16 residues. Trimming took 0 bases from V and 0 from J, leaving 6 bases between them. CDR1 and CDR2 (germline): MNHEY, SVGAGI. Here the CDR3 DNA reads TGTGCCAGCAGTTACTCAGCGTTCTCTGGGGCCAACGTCCTGACTTTC. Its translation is CASSYSAFSGANVLTF.

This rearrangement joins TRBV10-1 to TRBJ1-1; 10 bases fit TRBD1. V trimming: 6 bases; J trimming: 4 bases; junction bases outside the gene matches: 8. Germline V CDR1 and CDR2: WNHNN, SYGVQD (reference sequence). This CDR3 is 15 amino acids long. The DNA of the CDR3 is TGCGCCAGCAGCGGGACAGGGGATCTAACCACTGAAGCTTTCTTT. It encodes CASSGTGDLTTEAFF.

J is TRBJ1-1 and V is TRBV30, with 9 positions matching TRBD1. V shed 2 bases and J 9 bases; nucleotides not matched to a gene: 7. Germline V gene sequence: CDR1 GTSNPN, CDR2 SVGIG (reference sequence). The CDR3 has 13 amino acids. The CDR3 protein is CAWSLGQGYQAFF. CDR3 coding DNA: TGTGCCTGGAGTTTGGGACAGGGATATCAAGCTTTCTTT.

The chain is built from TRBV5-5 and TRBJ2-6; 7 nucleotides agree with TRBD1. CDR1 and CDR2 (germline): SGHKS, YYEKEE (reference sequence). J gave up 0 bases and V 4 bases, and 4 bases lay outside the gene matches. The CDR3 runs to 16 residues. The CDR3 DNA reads TGTGCCAGCAGCCCGGGACAGTTCTCTGGGGCCAACGTCCTGACTTTC. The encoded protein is CASSPGQFSGANVLTF.

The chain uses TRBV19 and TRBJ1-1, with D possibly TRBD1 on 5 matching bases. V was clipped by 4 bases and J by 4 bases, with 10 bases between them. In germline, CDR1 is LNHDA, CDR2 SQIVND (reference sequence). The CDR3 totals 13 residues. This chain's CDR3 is CASSRTGATEAFF. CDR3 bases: TGTGCCAGTAGTAGAACAGGTGCCACTGAAGCTTTCTTT.

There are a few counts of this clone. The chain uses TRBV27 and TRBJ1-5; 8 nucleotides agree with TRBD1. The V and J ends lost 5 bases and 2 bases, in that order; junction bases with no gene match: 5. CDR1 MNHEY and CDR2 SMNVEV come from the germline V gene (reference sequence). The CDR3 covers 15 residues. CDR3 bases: TGTGCCAGCAGTCCGATGGGACAGGGCAATCAGCCCCAGCATTTT. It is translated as CASSPMGQGNQPQHF.

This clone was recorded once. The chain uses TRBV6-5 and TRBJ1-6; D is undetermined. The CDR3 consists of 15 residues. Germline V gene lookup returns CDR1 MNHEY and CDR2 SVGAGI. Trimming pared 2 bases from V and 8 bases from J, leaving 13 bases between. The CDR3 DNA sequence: TGTGCCAGCAGTTACGGGAGCTACGGGCATTCACCCCTCCACTTT. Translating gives CASSYGSYGHSPLHF.

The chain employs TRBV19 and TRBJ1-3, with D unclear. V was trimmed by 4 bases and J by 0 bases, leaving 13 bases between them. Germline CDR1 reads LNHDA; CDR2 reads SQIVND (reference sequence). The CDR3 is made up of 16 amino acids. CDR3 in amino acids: CASSRPGWTSGNTIYF. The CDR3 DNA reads TGTGCCAGTAGTAGGCCGGGGTGGACCTCTGGAAACACCATATATTTT.

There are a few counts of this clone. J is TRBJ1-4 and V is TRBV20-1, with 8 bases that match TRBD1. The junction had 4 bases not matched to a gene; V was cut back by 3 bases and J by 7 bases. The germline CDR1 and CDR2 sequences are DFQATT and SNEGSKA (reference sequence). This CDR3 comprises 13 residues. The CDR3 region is CSASRTGIEKLFF. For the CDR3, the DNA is TGCAGTGCTAGTAGGACAGGGATTGAAAAACTGTTTTTT.

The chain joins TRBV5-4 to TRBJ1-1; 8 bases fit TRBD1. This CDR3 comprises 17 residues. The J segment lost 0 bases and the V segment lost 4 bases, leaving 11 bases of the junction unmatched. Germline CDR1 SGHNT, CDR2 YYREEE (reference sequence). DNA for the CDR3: TGTGCCAGCAGCCCCGGACAGGGACCTACCATGAACACTGAAGCTTTCTTT. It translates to CASSPGQGPTMNTEAFF.

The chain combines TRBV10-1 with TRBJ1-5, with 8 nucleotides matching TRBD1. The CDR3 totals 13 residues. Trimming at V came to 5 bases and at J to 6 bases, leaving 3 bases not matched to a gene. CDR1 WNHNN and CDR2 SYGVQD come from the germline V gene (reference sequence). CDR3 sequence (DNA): TGCGCCAGCAGTACAGGACAGGGTCAGCCCCAGCATTTT. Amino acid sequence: CASSTGQGQPQHF.

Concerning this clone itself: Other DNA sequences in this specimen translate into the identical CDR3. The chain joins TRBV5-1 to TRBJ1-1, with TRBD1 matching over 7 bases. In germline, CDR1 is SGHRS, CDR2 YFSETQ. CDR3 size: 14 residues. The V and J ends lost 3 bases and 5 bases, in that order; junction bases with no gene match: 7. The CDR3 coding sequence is TGCGCCAGCAGCTCCGCAGGGGGAAGGACTGAAGCTTTCTTT. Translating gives CASSSAGGRTEAFF.

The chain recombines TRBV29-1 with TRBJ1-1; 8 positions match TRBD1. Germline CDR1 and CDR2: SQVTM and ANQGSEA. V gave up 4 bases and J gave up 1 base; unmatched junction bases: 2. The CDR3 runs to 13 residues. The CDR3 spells CSVAQGGNTEAFF. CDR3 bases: TGCAGCGTTGCACAGGGGGGGAACACTGAAGCTTTCTTT.

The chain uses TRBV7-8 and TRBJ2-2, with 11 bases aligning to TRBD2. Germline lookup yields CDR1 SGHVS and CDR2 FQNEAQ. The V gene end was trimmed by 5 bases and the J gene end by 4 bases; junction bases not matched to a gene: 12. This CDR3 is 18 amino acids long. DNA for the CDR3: TGTGCCAGCAGCCCCAGGGGGCTAGCGGGGGGCGGCACCGGGGAGCTGTTTTTT. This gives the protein CASSPRGLAGGGTGELFF. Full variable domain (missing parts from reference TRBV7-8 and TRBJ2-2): GAGVSQSPRYKVAKRGQDVALRCDPISGHVSLFWYQQALGQGPEFLTYFQNEAQLDKSGLPSDRFFAERPEGSVSTLKIQRTQQEDSAVYLCASSPRGLAGGGTGELFFGEGSRLTVL.

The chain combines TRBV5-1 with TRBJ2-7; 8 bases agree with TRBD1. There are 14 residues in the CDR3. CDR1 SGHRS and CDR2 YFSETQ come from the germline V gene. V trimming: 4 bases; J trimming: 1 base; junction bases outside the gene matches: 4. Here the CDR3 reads CASSMTGASYEQYF. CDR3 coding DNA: TGCGCCAGCAGCATGACAGGGGCTTCCTACGAGCAGTACTTC.

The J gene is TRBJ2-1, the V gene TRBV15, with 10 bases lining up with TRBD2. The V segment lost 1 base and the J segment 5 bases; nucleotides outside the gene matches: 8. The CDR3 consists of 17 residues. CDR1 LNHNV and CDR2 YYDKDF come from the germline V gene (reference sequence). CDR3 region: CATSRASIAGGHNEQFF. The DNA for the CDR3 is TGTGCCACCAGCAGAGCCTCCATAGCGGGGGGTCACAATGAGCAGTTCTTC.

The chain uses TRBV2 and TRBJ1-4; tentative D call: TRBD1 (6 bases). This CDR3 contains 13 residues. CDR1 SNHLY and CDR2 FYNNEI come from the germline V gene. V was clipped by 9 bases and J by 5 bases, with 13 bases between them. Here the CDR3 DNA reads TGTGCCAGACTTACAGGGATAAATGAAAAACTGTTTTTT. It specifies CARLTGINEKLFF.

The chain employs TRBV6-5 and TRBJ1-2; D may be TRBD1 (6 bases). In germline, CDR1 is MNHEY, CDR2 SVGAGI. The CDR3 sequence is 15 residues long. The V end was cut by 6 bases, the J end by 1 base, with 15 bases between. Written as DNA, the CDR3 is TGTGCCAGCAGCCCCTCGTGGGGGCATAACTATGGCTACACCTTC. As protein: CASSPSWGHNYGYTF.

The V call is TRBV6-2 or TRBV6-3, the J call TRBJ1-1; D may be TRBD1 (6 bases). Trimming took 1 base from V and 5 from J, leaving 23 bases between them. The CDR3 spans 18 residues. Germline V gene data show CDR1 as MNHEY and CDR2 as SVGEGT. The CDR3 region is CASSYWDPSGVSGTEAFF. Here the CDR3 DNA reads TGTGCCAGCAGTTACTGGGATCCGTCAGGGGTGAGTGGGACTGAAGCTTTCTTT.